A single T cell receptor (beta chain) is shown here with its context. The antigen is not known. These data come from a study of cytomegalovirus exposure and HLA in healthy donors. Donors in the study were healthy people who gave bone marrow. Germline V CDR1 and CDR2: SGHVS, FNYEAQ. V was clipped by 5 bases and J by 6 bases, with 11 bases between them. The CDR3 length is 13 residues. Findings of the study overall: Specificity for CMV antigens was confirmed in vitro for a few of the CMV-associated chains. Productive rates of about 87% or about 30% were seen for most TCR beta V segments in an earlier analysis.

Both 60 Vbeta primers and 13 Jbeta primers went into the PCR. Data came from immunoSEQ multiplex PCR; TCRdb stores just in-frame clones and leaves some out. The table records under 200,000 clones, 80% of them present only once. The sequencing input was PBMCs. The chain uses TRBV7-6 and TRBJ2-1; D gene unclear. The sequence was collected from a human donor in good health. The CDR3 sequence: CASSPPSSNEQFF. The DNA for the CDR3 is TGTGCCAGCAGCCCACCTTCCAGCAATGAGCAGTTCTTC.